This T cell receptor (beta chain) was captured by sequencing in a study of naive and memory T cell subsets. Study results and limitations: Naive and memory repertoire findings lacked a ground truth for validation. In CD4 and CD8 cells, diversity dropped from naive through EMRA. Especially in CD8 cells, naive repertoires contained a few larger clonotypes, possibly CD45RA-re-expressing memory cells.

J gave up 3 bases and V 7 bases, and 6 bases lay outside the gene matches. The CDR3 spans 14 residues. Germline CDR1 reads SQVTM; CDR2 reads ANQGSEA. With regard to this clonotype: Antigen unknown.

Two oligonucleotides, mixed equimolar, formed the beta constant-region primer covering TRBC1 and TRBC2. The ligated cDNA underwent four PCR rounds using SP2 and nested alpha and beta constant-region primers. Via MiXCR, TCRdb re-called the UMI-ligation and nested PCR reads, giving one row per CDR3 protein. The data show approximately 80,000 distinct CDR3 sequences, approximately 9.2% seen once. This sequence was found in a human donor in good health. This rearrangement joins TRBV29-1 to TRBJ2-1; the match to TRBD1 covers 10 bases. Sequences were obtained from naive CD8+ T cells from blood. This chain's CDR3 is CSAPGQGYYNEQFF. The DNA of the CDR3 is TGCAGCGCCCCGGGACAGGGGTACTACAATGAGCAGTTCTTC.